These T cell receptor beta chains were read from a single sample in a study of blood T cell repertoires in COVID-19. TCRdb keeps only in-frame clones here, not all; method: immunoSEQ multiplex PCR. The table lists a few hundred thousand clones, roughly 86% of them singletons. The sequenced sample was peripheral blood. The receptors were gathered from a human donor with acute or convalescent COVID-19. The donor label of this sample is uncertain. Each CDR3 is given with its conserved first and last residue.

V gene,CDR3 protein
TRBV19,CATAGGPFGYTF
TRBV4-1,CASSQDASRGFPSSYNSPLHF
TRBV20-1,CSASRGFNSGANVLTF
TRBV29-1,CSVDVPVEAFF
TRBV7-9,CASSLARSSGDQETQYF
TRBV11-2,CASSLRIGSGSTDTQYF
TRBV19,CASSRGYSGNTIYF
TRBV4-2,CASSHPDTHTEAFF
TRBV4-1,CASSQGAGLKDSNYGYTF
TRBV6-2/TRBV6-3,CASSVLYGYTF
TRBV2,CASSGEPNTEAFF
TRBV3-1/TRBV3-2,CASSQWDRGGGYTF